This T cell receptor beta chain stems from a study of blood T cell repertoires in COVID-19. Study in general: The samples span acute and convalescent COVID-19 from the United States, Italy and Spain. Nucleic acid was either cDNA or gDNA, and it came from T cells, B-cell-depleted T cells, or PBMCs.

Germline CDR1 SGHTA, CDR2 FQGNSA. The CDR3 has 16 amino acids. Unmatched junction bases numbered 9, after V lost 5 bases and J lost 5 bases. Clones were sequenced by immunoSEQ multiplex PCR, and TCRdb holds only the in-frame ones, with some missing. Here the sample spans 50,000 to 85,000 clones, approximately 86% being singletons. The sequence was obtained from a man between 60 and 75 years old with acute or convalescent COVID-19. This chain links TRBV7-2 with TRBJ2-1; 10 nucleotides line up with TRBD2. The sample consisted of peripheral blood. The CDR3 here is CASSKSPLAGDNEQFF. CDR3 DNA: TGTGCCAGCAGCAAAAGTCCCCTAGCGGGGGACAATGAGCAGTTCTTC.